This passage covers 18 T cell receptor beta chains from one sample sequenced in a study of blood T cell repertoires in COVID-19. Here immunoSEQ multiplex PCR was the method, and the copy in TCRdb shows in-frame clones only, minus some. Among around 250,000 clones, approximately 85% were seen once, and the ten largest hold roughly 2%. Sequencing was performed on PBMCs or T cells enriched from blood (not recorded which). These receptors all come from a woman aged 45-60 years who had recovered from COVID-19.

The CDR3 DNA follows: TGTGCCAGCAGCCCCTGGGCTAATAGAATGGGACAGAATGAGCAGTTCTTC. It yields the protein CASSPWANRMGQNEQFF. V usage is TRBV11-2 and J usage is TRBJ2-1; 7 bases line up with TRBD1. This CDR3 has 17 residues. Germline lookup yields CDR1 SGHAT and CDR2 FQNNGV. With 5 bases clipped from V and 7 bases from J, the junction kept 17 bases outside the gene matches. Full variable domain (remainder filled in from reference TRBV11-2 and TRBJ2-1): EAGVAQSPRYKIIEKRQSVAFWCNPISGHATLYWYQQILGQGPKLLIQFQNNGVVDDSQLPKDRFSAERLKGVDSTLKIQPAKLEDSAVYLCASSPWANRMGQNEQFFGPGTRLTVL.

The V gene is TRBV11-3, the J gene TRBJ1-1; D gene ambiguous. The CDR3 totals 15 residues. Germline assignment: CDR1 SGHNT and CDR2 YENEEA. Trimming removed 5 bases at V and 1 base at J, with 14 bases between. CDR3 nucleotides: TGTGCCAGCAGCGTATACAGTAGTAAGAACACTGAAGCTTTCTTT. Protein: CASSVYSSKNTEAFF.

This clone was seen a single time. The chain couples TRBV24-1 to TRBJ2-3; 8 bases align to TRBD2. Trimming took 3 bases from V and 4 from J; bases not matched to a gene: 5. CDR3 length: 15 residues. Germline assignment: CDR1 KGHDR and CDR2 SFDVKD. The CDR3 DNA reads TGTGCCACCAGTGATCGGCGGGAGGTGGCAGATACGCAGTATTTT. Its translation: CATSDRREVADTQYF.

The rearrangement uses TRBV29-1 and TRBJ2-7; D gene unclear. CDR3 length equals 11 residues. Per germline, CDR1 SQVTM and CDR2 ANQGSEA. V was pared by 4 bases and J by 1 base, with 5 bases between. The CDR3 spells CSVAQSYEQYF. The CDR3 DNA follows: TGCAGCGTTGCCCAGTCCTACGAGCAGTACTTC.

The chain combines TRBV5-6 with TRBJ2-3; TRBD2 matches 10 bases. With 3 bases clipped from V and 1 base from J, the junction kept 8 bases outside the gene matches. In germline, CDR1 is SGHDT, CDR2 YYEEEE. The CDR3 length is 17 residues. Written as DNA, the CDR3 is TGTGCCAGCAGCTGGACCCCCGGGACTAGCGGCACAGATACGCAGTATTTT. Its translation: CASSWTPGTSGTDTQYF.

The CDR3: CASSFPDRGMSDTQYF. The CDR3 nucleotides read TGTGCCAGCAGCTTCCCCGACAGGGGGATGTCAGATACGCAGTATTTT. The chain is built from TRBV7-8 and TRBJ2-3; 9 bases are a match to TRBD1. Trimming took 3 bases from V and 4 from J; bases not matched to a gene: 8. This CDR3 region has 16 residues. Germline V gene data show CDR1 as SGHVS and CDR2 as FQNEAQ.

The V gene is TRBV30, the J gene TRBJ2-7; 10 nucleotides align to TRBD2. After removal of 4 bases from V and 4 bases from J, the junction contained 7 bases not matched to a gene. Germline assignment: CDR1 GTSNPN and CDR2 SVGIG (reference sequence). The CDR3 covers 14 residues. The CDR3 is CAWMRLAGVYEQYF. The CDR3 region has the DNA TGTGCCTGGATGCGGCTAGCGGGAGTGTACGAGCAGTACTTC.

J is TRBJ1-1 and V is TRBV27, with 7 bases aligning to TRBD1. The CDR3 has 14 residues. Trimming removed 5 bases from V and 4 bases from J; junction bases left unmatched: 7. The germline gives CDR1 MNHEY, CDR2 SMNVEV (reference sequence). The chain's CDR3 is CASSRAGGGTEAFF. The CDR3 coding sequence is TGTGCCAGCAGTCGGGCAGGGGGTGGCACTGAAGCTTTCTTT.

The chain links TRBV6-5 to TRBJ1-2; 9 bases fit TRBD1. The J segment lost 8 bases and the V segment lost 8 bases, leaving 9 bases of the junction unmatched. The CDR3 is 13 amino acids. CDR1 is MNHEY, CDR2 SVGAGI, per germline. This CDR3 reads CASGQGYEGGYTF. CDR3 sequence (DNA): TGTGCCAGCGGACAGGGGTACGAAGGAGGCTACACCTTC.

The genes are TRBV28 and TRBJ1-6, with D possibly matching TRBD1 (5 bases). This CDR3 spans 16 amino acids. Trimming took 4 bases from V and 5 from J, leaving 15 bases between them. Germline V CDR1 and CDR2: MDHEN, SYDVKM. DNA for the CDR3: TGTGCCAGCAGTTCCCCGGGGAGGGGTAATAATTCACCCCTCCACTTT. It codes for CASSSPGRGNNSPLHF.

The V and J genes are TRBV11-3 and TRBJ1-1; D possibly corresponds to TRBD1 (5 bases). The CDR3 has 15 amino acids. CDR1 SGHNT and CDR2 YENEEA come from the germline V gene. V shed 5 bases and J shed 4 bases, with 17 bases lying between them. DNA for the CDR3: TGTGCCAGCAGCGCCCGGGGGGGGGACTTCACTGAAGCTTTCTTT. Translating it yields CASSARGGDFTEAFF.

This chain connects TRBV13 to TRBJ1-1; 8 bases fit TRBD1. The CDR3 runs 15 residues. Germline loops: CDR1 PRHDT, CDR2 FYEKMQ (reference sequence). Unmatched junction bases numbered 8, after V lost 5 bases and J lost 3 bases. As DNA, the CDR3 is TGTGCCAGCAGCCTTGGGGGACAGGCTCACACTGAAGCTTTCTTT. Encoded protein: CASSLGGQAHTEAFF.

The V gene is TRBV6-5, the J gene TRBJ2-1; TRBD2 agrees at 7 bases. Germline CDR1 is MNHEY and CDR2 is SVGAGI. Trimming cost V 0 bases and J 7 bases; bases outside gene matches: 9. The CDR3 sequence is 16 residues long. In DNA form, the CDR3 reads TGTGCCAGCAGTTACTCCGAGCGGGGCGGCAGGAATGAGCAGTTCTTC. Its translation is CASSYSERGGRNEQFF.

This rearrangement joins TRBV6-2 or TRBV6-3 to TRBJ2-7, with 11 positions matching TRBD2. The J segment lost 3 bases and the V segment lost 0 bases, leaving 10 bases of the junction unmatched. The CDR3 loop spans 18 amino acids. Looked up from germline, CDR1 is MNHEY and CDR2 is SVGEGT. The CDR3 region is CASSYSRVAGGGNYEQYF. CDR3 DNA sequence: TGTGCCAGCAGTTACTCCCGGGTAGCGGGAGGGGGAAACTACGAGCAGTACTTC.

The chain uses TRBV7-2 and TRBJ2-7; 8 bases align to TRBD1. The CDR3 loop spans 13 amino acids. V shed 8 bases and J 4 bases; nucleotides not matched to a gene: 7. Germline CDR1 is SGHTA and CDR2 is FQGNSA. CDR3 sequence reads: CASRETGAYEQYF. Here the CDR3 DNA reads TGTGCCAGCCGGGAGACAGGGGCTTACGAGCAGTACTTC.

This rearrangement joins TRBV7-2 to TRBJ1-3; no definite D call. The CDR3 is 15 residues long. The V gene's germline CDR1 is SGHTA and CDR2 FQGNSA. The germline V and J ends were trimmed by 4 bases and 3 bases, with 13 bases remaining between them. This chain's CDR3 is CASSSGVQFGNTIYF. As DNA, the CDR3 is TGTGCCAGCAGCTCGGGAGTCCAGTTTGGAAACACCATATATTTT.

This clone has a single count. The CDR3 DNA follows: TGTGCCAGCAGCCGGACAGCTGGAAACACCATATATTTT. Its protein is CASSRTAGNTIYF. The V gene is TRBV7-9, the J gene TRBJ1-3; TRBD1 might be the D (6 bases). V lost 5 bases and J 2 bases, leaving 7 bases between the germline ends. The CDR3 is 13 amino acids. Germline CDR1 is SEHNR and CDR2 is FQNEAQ (reference sequence). The variable domain in full, with the rest retrieved from reference TRBV7-9 and TRBJ1-3, is DTGVSQNPRHKITKRGQNVTFRCDPISEHNRLYWYRQTLGQGPEFLTYFQNEAQLEKSRLLSDRFSAERPKGSFSTLEIQRTEQGDSAMYLCASSRTAGNTIYFGEGSWLTVV.

This chain uses TRBV7-3 with TRBJ2-1, with 7 bases identical to TRBD1. Germline values: CDR1 SGHTA, CDR2 FQGTGA. The CDR3 is 13 residues long. With V trimmed by 3 bases and J by 9 bases, 5 bases remained unmatched. CDR3 residues: CASSFGDSGEQFF. DNA for the CDR3: TGTGCCAGCAGCTTCGGGGACAGCGGTGAGCAGTTCTTC.